The 21 T cell receptor beta chains below were found in one sample sequenced in a study of blood T cells in healthy people across ages. It was with a sample-barcoded 5' primer and a J-beta primer mix that a second PCR of roughly 6 to 11 cycles was run. TCRdb independently ran MiXCR on the 5' RACE reads; one entry per CDR3 protein. The sample includes 710,000 or so distinct CDR3 sequences, about 30% of them seen just once. The sequenced sample consisted of blood. All receptors come from a woman older than 75 in good health.

The chain joins TRBV29-1 to TRBJ2-1, with D uncertain. With the DNA end fitting TRBJ2-7 better, the J assignment may be wrong. The germline V gene encodes CDR1 SQVTM and CDR2 ANQGSEA. This CDR3 has 15 residues. CDR3 nucleotide sequence: TGCAGCGTTGAAAAAGGTTTCCCACTCTACAATGAGCAGTACTTC. Translated, it gives CSVEKGFPLYNEQYF.

This clonotype was seen many times. The chain uses TRBV18 and TRBJ2-1; D is perhaps TRBD1 or TRBD2 (5 bases each). The CDR3 length is 14 residues. The germline gives CDR1 KGHSH, CDR2 LQKENI. Trimming removed 3 bases from V and 7 bases from J, with 13 bases in between. In DNA form, the CDR3 reads TGTGCCAGCTCACCCCGAGATGGGGGAAATGAGCAGTTCTTC. Translation: CASSPRDGGNEQFF.

Remarks on this clonotype: Given a much more abundant clone one base away, this may be a read error. V and J are TRBV7-2 and TRBJ1-1; no clear D. Germline assignment: CDR1 SGHTA and CDR2 FQGNSA. Trimming stripped 1 base from V and 11 bases from J, with 14 bases between. The CDR3 length is 13 residues. The CDR3 spells CTSSLGGQPRAFF. CDR3 DNA sequence: TGTACCAGCAGCTTAGGTGGGCAGCCCAGGGCTTTCTTT.

There are many counts of this clonotype. The rearrangement uses TRBV5-8 and TRBJ1-2; the D is unclear. This CDR3 contains 16 residues. Trimming pared 0 bases from V and 7 bases from J, leaving 19 bases between. Germline V gene data show CDR1 as SGHTS and CDR2 as YDEGEE. The CDR3 DNA sequence: TGTGCCAGCAGCTTGGGAGGAGCACGGGGATTTCGTGGCTACACCTTC. Its protein product is CASSLGGARGFRGYTF.

The chain links TRBV11-2 to TRBJ2-5, with 11 bases identical to TRBD2. The CDR3 has 15 amino acids. The V and J ends lost 1 base and 11 bases, in that order; junction bases with no gene match: 9. CDR1 and CDR2 from the germline V gene are SGHAT and FQNNGV. The CDR3 loop reads CASSLVGLAENEQYF. The CDR3 nucleotides are TGTGCCAGCAGCTTAGTGGGACTAGCGGAAAATGAGCAGTACTTC.

This clonotype occurred many times. The chain couples TRBV6-5 to TRBJ2-5; no firm D call. The CDR3 has 13 residues. CDR1 is MNHEY, CDR2 SVGAGI, per germline. Trimming took off 4 bases at V and 8 bases at J, with 14 bases between the two ends. The CDR3, as DNA: TGTGCCAGCAGTTCCACATTTGAGAGTACCCAGTACTTC. As protein: CASSSTFESTQYF.

The chain links TRBV5-1 to TRBJ1-5; 9 bases agree with TRBD1. The CDR3 is 17 residues long. Germline CDR1 and CDR2: SGHRS and YFSETQ. The V gene end was trimmed by 4 bases and the J gene end by 2 bases; junction bases not matched to a gene: 10. In nucleotides, the CDR3 is TGCGCCAGCAGCCCGGGGACAGGGCGCGTGGGCAATCAGCCCCAGCATTTT. Translation: CASSPGTGRVGNQPQHF.

There are many counts of this clonotype. The rearrangement links TRBV15 to TRBJ1-2; maybe TRBD1 (5 bases). The CDR3 sequence is 13 residues long. Between the trimmed V and J ends, which lost 1 base and 8 bases, there was a span of 11 bases. Germline-derived CDR1 and CDR2 are LNHNV and YYDKDF (reference sequence). CDR3 nucleotides: TGTGCCACCAGCAGAGTGCAGGGTGGCGGCTACACCTTC. It encodes CATSRVQGGGYTF.

This clonotype has only a few counts. The genes are TRBV28 and TRBJ1-5, with 8 nucleotides matching TRBD1. With 5 bases clipped from V and 0 bases from J, the junction kept 15 bases outside the gene matches. CDR1 and CDR2 from the germline V gene are MDHEN and SYDVKM. This CDR3 has 19 residues. This chain's CDR3 is CASSNPPETGAYSNQPQHF. The CDR3 nucleotides are TGTGCCAGCAGTAATCCACCCGAGACAGGGGCTTATAGCAATCAGCCCCAGCATTTT.

The chain links TRBV20-1 to TRBJ2-2, with D maybe TRBD2 (5 bases). V was shortened by 3 bases and J by 4 bases, with 9 bases between the two germline ends. The CDR3 has 13 amino acids. Germline-derived CDR1 and CDR2 are DFQATT and SNEGSKA (reference sequence). CDR3 loop: CSARDSFTGELFF. The CDR3 DNA is TGCAGTGCTAGGGACTCGTTCACCGGGGAGCTGTTTTTT.

This clonotype appeared many times. The rearrangement links TRBV18 to TRBJ2-5; D unclear. Trimming removed 2 bases at V and 2 bases at J, with 6 bases between. Germline values: CDR1 KGHSH, CDR2 LQKENI. The CDR3 has 13 amino acids. CDR3 sequence reads: CASSPASQETQYF. In nucleotides, the CDR3 is TGTGCCAGCTCACCAGCCTCGCAAGAGACCCAGTACTTC.

This clonotype was counted only a few times. The chain uses TRBV7-9 and TRBJ1-1; a weak D match, TRBD1 (5 bases). The CDR3 consists of 14 residues. Trimming pared 4 bases from V and 1 base from J, leaving 10 bases between. Per the germline V gene, CDR1 is SEHNR and CDR2 is FQNEAQ (reference sequence). The CDR3 region has the DNA TGTGCCAGCAGCTCGGACGGGACGAACACTGAAGCTTTCTTT. Its protein product is CASSSDGTNTEAFF.

The rearrangement links TRBV6-6 to TRBJ2-2; 13 bases are shared with TRBD2. Germline-derived CDR1 and CDR2 are MNHNY and SVGAGI (reference sequence). The CDR3 is 15 residues long. With V trimmed by 4 bases and J by 7 bases, 3 bases remained unmatched. The CDR3 DNA follows: TGTGCCAGCAGTTGGACTAGCGGGGGTGGCGGGGAGCTGTTTTTT. It codes for CASSWTSGGGGELFF.

This clonotype turned up a few times. This may arise from a read error, as a much more abundant clone is one base away. The V and J genes are TRBV5-1 and TRBJ2-1, with D unclear. The CDR3 runs to 16 residues. Germline CDR1 reads SGHRS; CDR2 reads YFSETQ. The chain's CDR3 is CAGSLVSSSSYNEQFF. CDR3 coding DNA: TGCGCCGGCAGCTTGGTGTCCTCGAGCTCCTACAATGAGCAGTTCTTC.

This clonotype has more than one count but fewer than ten. The chain carries TRBV7-2 and TRBJ1-2; weak D call: TRBD1 (5 bases). Germline V gene sequence: CDR1 SGHTA, CDR2 FQGNSA. CDR3 size: 14 residues. The V end lost 2 bases, the J end lost 4 bases, and 11 bases lay between the germline ends. The CDR3 here is CASSLQGRAYGYTF. CDR3 nucleotides: TGTGCCAGCAGCTTACAGGGCCGAGCCTATGGCTACACCTTC.

This clonotype was counted many times. The V gene is TRBV20-1, the J gene TRBJ1-2; D not resolved. V was shortened by 2 bases and J by 6 bases, with 13 bases between the two germline ends. The CDR3 has 13 residues. Germline V lookup: CDR1 DFQATT, CDR2 SNEGSKA (reference sequence). This CDR3 is CSARRTGADGYTF. CDR3 DNA sequence: TGCAGTGCTAGAAGGACGGGAGCGGATGGCTACACCTTC.

This clonotype was observed at least ten times. The J gene is TRBJ2-7, the V gene TRBV6-5; a possible D gene is TRBD2 (6 bases). Germline values: CDR1 MNHEY, CDR2 SVGAGI. The germline V and J ends were trimmed by 7 bases and 3 bases, with 13 bases remaining between them. The CDR3 consists of 13 residues. Here the CDR3 reads CASTRVGGYEQYF. In DNA form, the CDR3 reads TGTGCCAGCACCCGTGTGGGGGGCTACGAGCAGTACTTC.

This clonotype was recorded at least ten times. The CDR3 DNA sequence: TGTGCCAGCAGCCCCGGTGGGGTGTACACAGATACGCAGTATTTT. This gives the protein CASSPGGVYTDTQYF. The chain links TRBV7-2 to TRBJ2-3; unclear D gene. The CDR3 spans 15 residues. Germline assignment: CDR1 SGHTA and CDR2 FQGNSA. Between the trimmed V and J ends, which lost 5 bases and 2 bases, there was a span of 14 bases.

This clonotype occurred many times. The chain uses TRBV4-1 and TRBJ2-1; 9 bases fit TRBD2. This CDR3 has 17 amino acids. Germline V gene lookup returns CDR1 MGHRA and CDR2 YSYEKL. V dropped 4 bases and J dropped 5; count of bases not matched to a gene: 12. The CDR3 loop is CASSLSTGGGGDNEQFF. The CDR3, as DNA: TGCGCCAGCAGCCTTTCAACTGGTGGCGGGGGGGACAATGAGCAGTTCTTC.

The V call is TRBV2, the J call TRBJ2-3; possible D gene TRBD1, 5 bases. The CDR3 has 13 residues. V was clipped by 7 bases and J by 5 bases, with 13 bases between them. Per germline, CDR1 SNHLY and CDR2 FYNNEI. In DNA, the CDR3 is TGTGCCAGCAATTCAGGGCGCGTAGATACGCAGTATTTT. Protein sequence: CASNSGRVDTQYF.

This clonotype was recorded at least ten times. The J gene is TRBJ2-5, the V gene TRBV7-2; D perhaps matches TRBD1 (7 bases). V was pared by 0 bases and J by 4 bases, with 15 bases between. The CDR3 has 16 residues. CDR1 is SGHTA and CDR2 is FQGNSA in the germline V gene. CDR3 protein: CASSLAQGGLGETQYF. CDR3 nucleotide sequence: TGTGCCAGCAGCTTAGCCCAGGGGGGACTTGGAGAGACCCAGTACTTC. Full variable domain (outside the CDR3, taken from reference TRBV7-2 and TRBJ2-5): GAGVSQSPSNKVTEKGKDVELRCDPISGHTALYWYRQSLGQGLEFLIYFQGNSAPDKSGLPSDRFSAERTGGSVSTLTIQRTQQEDSAVYLCASSLAQGGLGETQYFGPGTRLLVL.